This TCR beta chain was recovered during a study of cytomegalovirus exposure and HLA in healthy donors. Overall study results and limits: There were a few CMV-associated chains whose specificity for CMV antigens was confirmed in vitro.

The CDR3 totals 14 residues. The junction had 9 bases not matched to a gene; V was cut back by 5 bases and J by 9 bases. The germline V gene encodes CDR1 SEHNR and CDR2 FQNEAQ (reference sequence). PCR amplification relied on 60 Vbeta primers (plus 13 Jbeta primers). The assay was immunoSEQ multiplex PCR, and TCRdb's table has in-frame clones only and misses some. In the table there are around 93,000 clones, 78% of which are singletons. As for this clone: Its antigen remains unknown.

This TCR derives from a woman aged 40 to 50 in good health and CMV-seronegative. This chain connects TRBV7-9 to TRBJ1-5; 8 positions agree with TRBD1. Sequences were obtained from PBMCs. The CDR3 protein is CASSPGQANWPQHF. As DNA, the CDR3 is TGTGCCAGCAGCCCGGGACAGGCAAATTGGCCCCAGCATTTT.